The present T cell receptor (beta chain) was sequenced within a study of shared clonotypes between healthy human individuals. Findings of the study overall: Relative to clonotypes present in all four donors, those not shared had lower generation probabilities.

Those who donated, Caucasian adults without exception, all lived in Nashville, Tennessee. A CD45RA-negative memory subset and a CD45RA+ naive subset were separated from the CD4+ cells. About this clone itself: Antigen: not known.

This CDR3 is built from 14 residues. Germline V gene lookup returns CDR1 MRHNA and CDR2 SNTAGT. The V gene end was trimmed by 8 bases and the J gene end by 1 base; junction bases not matched to a gene: 5. Sequencing was at deep level. Assay used: immunoSEQ multiplex PCR; TCRdb lists only in-frame clones, some missing. The sample includes fewer than 1.6 million clones, 97% to 99% of them seen just once. The source is a young man in good health. Sequencing was done on a sample of naive CD4+ T cells sorted from blood. Subset in this sample: CD45RA+ positively selected. The chain couples TRBV6-4 to TRBJ1-1, with 9 bases fitting TRBD1. The CDR3 coding sequence is TGTGCCAGCGGCGACAGGGGGGAGAACACTGAAGCTTTCTTT. It encodes CASGDRGENTEAFF.